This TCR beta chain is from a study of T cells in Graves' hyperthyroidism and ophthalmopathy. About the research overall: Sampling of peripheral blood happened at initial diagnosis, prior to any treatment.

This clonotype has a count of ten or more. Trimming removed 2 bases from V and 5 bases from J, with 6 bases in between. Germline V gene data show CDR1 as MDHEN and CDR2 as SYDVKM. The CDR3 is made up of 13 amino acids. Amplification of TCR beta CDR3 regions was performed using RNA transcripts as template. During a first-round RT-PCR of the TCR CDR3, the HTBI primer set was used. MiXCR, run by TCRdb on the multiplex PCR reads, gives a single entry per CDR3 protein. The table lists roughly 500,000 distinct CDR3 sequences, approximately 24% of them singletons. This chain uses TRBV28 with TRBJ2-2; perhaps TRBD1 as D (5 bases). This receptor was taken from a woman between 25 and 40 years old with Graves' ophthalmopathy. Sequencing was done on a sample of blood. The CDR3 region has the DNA TGTGCCAGCAGTTTAAGACAGACCGGGGAGCTGTTTTTT. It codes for CASSLRQTGELFF.